This TCR beta chain was documented in a study of CD8 T cells in Susac syndrome. The diagnostic criteria for definite or probable disease, as recently defined, were met by the patients with Susac syndrome. cDNA came from around 0.5 to 1 ug RNA primed by random hexamers. Via MiXCR, TCRdb re-called the immunoSEQ multiplex PCR reads, giving one row per CDR3 protein. The table lists under 200,000 distinct CDR3 sequences, 94% of them singletons. This CDR3 has 13 residues. V was trimmed by 3 bases and J by 4 bases, leaving 12 bases between them. Germline CDR1 and CDR2: SQVTM and ANQGSEA. The gene calls are TRBV29-1 and TRBJ1-2, with D possibly being TRBD1 (5 bases). Sequenced material: CD4+ T cells from PBMCs. This clonotype was obtained from a human donor with Susac syndrome. CDR3 in amino acids: CSVDQGKGYGYTF. The CDR3 DNA is TGCAGCGTTGATCAGGGAAAGGGCTATGGCTACACCTTC.